This T cell receptor (beta chain) was recovered during a study of CD8+ T cells in alopecia areata. For the study at large: People stayed on tofacitinib for 6 to 18 months, then stopped the drug for 6 months. Study results and caveats: Scalp sequencing also captures normal skin's resident alphabeta T cells.

The germline V gene encodes CDR1 SQVTM and CDR2 ANQGSEA. Trimming took 1 base from V and 3 from J, leaving 3 bases between them. The CDR3 has 11 amino acids. With regard to this clone: Its specificity is unknown.

The authors extracted RNA and reverse transcribed it into cDNA as the sequencing template. The protocol was immunoSEQ multiplex PCR, while the TCRdb copy is restricted to in-frame clones and leaves out a portion. The profile shows roughly 200,000 clones, over 55% of them singletons. The sequences come from CD4+ T cells sorted from blood, collected at week 0. This rearrangement joins TRBV29-1 to TRBJ1-1; D not certain. This clonotype was obtained from a human donor with alopecia areata. The CDR3 spells CSVEVYTEAFF. The DNA for the CDR3 is TGCAGCGTTGAAGTTTACACTGAAGCTTTCTTT.